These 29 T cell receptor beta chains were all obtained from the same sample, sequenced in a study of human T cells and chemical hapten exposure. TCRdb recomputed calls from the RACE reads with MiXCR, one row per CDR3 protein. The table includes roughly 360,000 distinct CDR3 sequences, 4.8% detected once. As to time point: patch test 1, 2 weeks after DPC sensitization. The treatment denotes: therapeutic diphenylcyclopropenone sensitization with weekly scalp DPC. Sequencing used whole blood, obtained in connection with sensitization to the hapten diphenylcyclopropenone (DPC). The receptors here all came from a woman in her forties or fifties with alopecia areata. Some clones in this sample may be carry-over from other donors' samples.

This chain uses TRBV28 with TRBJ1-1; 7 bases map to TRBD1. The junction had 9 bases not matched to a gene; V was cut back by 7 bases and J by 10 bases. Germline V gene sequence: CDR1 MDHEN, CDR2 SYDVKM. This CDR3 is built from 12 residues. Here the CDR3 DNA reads TGTGCCAGCACCCCTTCGGAGGGGGCAGCTTTCTTT. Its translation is CASTPSEGAAFF.

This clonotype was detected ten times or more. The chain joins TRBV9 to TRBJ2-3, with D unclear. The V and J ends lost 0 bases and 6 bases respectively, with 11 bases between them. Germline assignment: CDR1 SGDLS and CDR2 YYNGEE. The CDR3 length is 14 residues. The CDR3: CASSVGTKRDTQYF. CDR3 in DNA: TGTGCCAGCAGCGTAGGAACGAAAAGGGATACGCAGTATTTT.

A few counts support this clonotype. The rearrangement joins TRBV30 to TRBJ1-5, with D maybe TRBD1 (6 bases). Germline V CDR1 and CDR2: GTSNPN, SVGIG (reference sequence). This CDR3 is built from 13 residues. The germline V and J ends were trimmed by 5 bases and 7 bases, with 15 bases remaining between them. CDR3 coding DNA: TGTGCCTGGGAAGAACAGGGAGGGCAGCCCCAGCATTTT. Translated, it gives CAWEEQGGQPQHF.

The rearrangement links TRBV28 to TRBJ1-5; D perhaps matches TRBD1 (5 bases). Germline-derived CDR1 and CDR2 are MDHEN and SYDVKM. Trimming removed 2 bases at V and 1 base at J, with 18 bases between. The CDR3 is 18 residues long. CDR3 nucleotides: TGTGCCAGCAGTTTAACTTCAGGGATCGGTGCGAGCAATCAGCCCCAGCATTTT. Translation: CASSLTSGIGASNQPQHF.

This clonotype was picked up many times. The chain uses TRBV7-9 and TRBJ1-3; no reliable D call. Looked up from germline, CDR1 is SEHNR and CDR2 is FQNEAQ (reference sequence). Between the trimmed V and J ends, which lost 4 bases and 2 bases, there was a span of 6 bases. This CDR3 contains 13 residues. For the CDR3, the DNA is TGTGCCAGCAGCTCACTGACTGGAAACACCATATATTTT. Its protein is CASSSLTGNTIYF.

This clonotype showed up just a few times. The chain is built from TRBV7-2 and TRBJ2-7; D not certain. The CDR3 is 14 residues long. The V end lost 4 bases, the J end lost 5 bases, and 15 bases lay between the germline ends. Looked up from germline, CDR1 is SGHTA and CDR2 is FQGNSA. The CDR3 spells CASSSGYAAHEQYF. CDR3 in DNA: TGTGCCAGCAGCTCCGGGTACGCTGCCCACGAGCAGTACTTC.

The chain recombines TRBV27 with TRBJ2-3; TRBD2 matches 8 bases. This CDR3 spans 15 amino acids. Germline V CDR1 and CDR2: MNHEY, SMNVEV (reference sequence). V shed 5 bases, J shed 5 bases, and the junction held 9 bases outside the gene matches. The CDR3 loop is CASSLTSGLGDTQYF. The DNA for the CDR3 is TGTGCCAGCAGTCTTACATCGGGACTAGGAGATACGCAGTATTTT.

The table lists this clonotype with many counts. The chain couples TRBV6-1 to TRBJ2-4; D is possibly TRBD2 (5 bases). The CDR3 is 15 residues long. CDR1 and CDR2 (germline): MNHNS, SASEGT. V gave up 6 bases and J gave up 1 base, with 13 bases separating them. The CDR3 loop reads CASRHLALAKNIQYF. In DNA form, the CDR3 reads TGTGCCAGCAGGCACCTAGCTCTCGCCAAAAACATTCAGTACTTC.

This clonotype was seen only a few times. The CDR3, as DNA: TGTGCCAGCAGCAAGGAGGCAGGGATGACTGAAGCTTTCTTT. This translates into CASSKEAGMTEAFF. The rearrangement joins TRBV5-4 to TRBJ1-1; a possible D gene is TRBD1 (5 bases). V dropped 4 bases and J dropped 5 bases, with 15 bases sitting between them. Germline CDR1 and CDR2: SGHNT and YYREEE (reference sequence). The CDR3 has 14 residues. The full variable domain, in which reference TRBV5-4 and TRBJ1-1 provide the parts outside the CDR3, is ETGVTQSPTHLIKTRGQQVTLRCSSQSGHNTVSWYQQALGQGPQFIFQYYREEENGRGNFPPRFSGLQFPNYSSELNVNALELDDSALYLCASSKEAGMTEAFFGQGTRLTVV.

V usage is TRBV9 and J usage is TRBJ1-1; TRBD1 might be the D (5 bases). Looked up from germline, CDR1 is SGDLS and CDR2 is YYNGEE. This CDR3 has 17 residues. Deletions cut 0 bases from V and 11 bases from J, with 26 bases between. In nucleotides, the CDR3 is TGTGCCAGCAGCGTAGATAGTCTTTCCGGGGTTAGGGGCTCGGCTTTCTTT. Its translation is CASSVDSLSGVRGSAFF.

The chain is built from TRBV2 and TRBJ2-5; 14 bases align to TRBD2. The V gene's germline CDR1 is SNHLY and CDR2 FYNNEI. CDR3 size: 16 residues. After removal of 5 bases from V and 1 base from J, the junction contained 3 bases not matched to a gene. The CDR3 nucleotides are TGTGCCAGCAGTCAAGGGACTAGCGGGGGCCAAGAGACCCAGTACTTC. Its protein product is CASSQGTSGGQETQYF.

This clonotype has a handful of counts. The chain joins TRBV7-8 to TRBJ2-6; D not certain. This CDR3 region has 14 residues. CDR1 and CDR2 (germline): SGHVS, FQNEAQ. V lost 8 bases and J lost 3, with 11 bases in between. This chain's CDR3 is CASHSRGGANVLTF. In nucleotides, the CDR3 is TGTGCCAGCCATTCCCGAGGTGGGGCCAACGTCCTGACTTTC.

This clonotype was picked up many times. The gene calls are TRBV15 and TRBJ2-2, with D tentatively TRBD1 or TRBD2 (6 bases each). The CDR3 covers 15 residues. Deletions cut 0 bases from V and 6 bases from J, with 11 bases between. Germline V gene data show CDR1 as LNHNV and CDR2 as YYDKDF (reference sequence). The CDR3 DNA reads TGTGCCACCAGCAGAGATCAGAGGGGGGCCGGGGAGCTGTTTTTT. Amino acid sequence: CATSRDQRGAGELFF.

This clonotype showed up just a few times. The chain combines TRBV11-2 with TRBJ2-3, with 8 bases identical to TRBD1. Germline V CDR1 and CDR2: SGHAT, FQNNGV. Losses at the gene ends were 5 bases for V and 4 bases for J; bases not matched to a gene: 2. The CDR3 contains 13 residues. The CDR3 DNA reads TGTGCCAGCAGCACGACAGGGGCAGATACGCAGTATTTT. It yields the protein CASSTTGADTQYF.

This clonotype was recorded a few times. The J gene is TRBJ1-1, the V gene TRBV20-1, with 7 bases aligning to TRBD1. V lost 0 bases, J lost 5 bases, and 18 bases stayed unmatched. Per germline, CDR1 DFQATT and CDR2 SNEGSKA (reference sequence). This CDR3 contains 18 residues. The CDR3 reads CSARDREGRGGSGTEAFF. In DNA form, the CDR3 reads TGCAGTGCTAGAGATCGTGAGGGCAGGGGGGGTAGTGGAACTGAAGCTTTCTTT.

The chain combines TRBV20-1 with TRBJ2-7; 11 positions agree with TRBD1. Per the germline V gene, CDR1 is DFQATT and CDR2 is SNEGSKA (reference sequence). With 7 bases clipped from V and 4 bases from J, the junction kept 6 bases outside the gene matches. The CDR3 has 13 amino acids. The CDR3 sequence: CSVPGQGVYEQYF. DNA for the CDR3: TGCAGTGTTCCGGGACAGGGGGTGTACGAGCAGTACTTC.

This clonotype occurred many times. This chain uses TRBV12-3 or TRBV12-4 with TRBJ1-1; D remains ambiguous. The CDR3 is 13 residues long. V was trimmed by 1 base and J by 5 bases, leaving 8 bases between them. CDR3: CASSLGVRTEAFF. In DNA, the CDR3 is TGTGCCAGCAGTTTAGGGGTCAGGACTGAAGCTTTCTTT.

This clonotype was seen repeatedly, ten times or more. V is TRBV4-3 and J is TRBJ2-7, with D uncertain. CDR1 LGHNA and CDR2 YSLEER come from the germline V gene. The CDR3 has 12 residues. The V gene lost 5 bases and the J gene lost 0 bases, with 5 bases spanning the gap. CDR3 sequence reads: CASSSPSYEQYF. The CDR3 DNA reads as TGCGCCAGCAGCTCACCCTCCTACGAGCAGTACTTC.

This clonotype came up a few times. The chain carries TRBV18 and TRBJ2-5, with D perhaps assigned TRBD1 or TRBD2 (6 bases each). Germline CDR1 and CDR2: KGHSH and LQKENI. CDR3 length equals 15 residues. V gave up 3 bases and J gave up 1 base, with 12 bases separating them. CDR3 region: CASSPGGGLQETQYF. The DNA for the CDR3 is TGTGCCAGCTCACCCGGAGGGGGACTCCAAGAGACCCAGTACTTC.

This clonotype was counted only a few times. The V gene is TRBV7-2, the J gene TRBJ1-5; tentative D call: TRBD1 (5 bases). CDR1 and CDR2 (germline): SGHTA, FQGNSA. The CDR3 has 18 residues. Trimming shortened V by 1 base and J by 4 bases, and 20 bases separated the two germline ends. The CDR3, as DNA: TGTGCCAGCAGCTTAGGCGGGAGGGGAACGGGTCAGAATCAGCCCCAGCATTTT. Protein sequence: CASSLGGRGTGQNQPQHF. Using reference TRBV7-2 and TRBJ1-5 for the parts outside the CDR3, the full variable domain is GAGVSQSPSNKVTEKGKDVELRCDPISGHTALYWYRQSLGQGLEFLIYFQGNSAPDKSGLPSDRFSAERTGGSVSTLTIQRTQQEDSAVYLCASSLGGRGTGQNQPQHFGDGTRLSIL.

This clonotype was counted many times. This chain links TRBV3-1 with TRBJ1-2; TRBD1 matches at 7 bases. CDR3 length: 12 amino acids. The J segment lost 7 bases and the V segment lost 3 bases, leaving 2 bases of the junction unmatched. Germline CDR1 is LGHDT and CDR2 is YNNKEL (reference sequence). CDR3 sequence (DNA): TGTGCCAGCAGCCAGACAGGGTCTGGCTACACCTTC. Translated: CASSQTGSGYTF.

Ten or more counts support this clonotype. The CDR3 DNA sequence: TGTGCCAGCAGCCTCAGTAGAGGCCTGCGAGCTTTCTTT. This sequence encodes CASSLSRGLRAFF. V usage is TRBV7-2 and J usage is TRBJ1-1; unclear D gene. The CDR3 extends over 13 amino acids. The V gene lost 5 bases and the J gene lost 10 bases, with 17 bases spanning the gap. In germline, CDR1 is SGHTA, CDR2 FQGNSA.

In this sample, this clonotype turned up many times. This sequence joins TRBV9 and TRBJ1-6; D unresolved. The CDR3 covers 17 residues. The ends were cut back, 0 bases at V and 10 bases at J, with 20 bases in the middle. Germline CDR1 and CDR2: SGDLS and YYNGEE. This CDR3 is CASSVEAGDPLLSPLHF. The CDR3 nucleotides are TGTGCCAGCAGCGTAGAGGCTGGCGACCCTTTGTTATCACCCCTCCACTTT.

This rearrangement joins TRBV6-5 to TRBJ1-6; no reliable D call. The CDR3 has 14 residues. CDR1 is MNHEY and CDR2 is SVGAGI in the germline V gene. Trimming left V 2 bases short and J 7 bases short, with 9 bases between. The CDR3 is CASSYVQTNSPLHF. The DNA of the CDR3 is TGTGCCAGCAGTTACGTCCAGACCAATTCACCCCTCCACTTT.

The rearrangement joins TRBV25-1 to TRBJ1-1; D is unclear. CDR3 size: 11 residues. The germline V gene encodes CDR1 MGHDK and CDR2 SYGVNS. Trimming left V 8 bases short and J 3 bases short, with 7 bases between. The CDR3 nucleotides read TGTGCCAGCGGCAAGGACACTGAAGCTTTCTTT. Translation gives CASGKDTEAFF.

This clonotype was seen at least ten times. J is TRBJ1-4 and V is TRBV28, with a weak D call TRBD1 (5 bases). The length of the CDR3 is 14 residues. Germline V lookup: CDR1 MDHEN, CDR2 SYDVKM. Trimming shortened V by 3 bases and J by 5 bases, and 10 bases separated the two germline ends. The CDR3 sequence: CASSFSTVNEKLFF. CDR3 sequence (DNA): TGTGCCAGCAGTTTTTCGACAGTGAATGAAAAACTGTTTTTT.

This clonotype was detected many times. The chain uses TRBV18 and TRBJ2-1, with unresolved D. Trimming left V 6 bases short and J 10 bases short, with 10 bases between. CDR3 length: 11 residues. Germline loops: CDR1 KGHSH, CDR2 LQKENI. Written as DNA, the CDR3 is TGTGCCAGCTCGCCTAAGATCGAGCAGTTCTTC. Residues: CASSPKIEQFF.

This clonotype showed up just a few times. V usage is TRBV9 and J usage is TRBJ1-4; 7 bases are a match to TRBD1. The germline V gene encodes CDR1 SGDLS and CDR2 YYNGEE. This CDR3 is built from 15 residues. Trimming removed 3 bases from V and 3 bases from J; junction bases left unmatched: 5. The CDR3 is CASSAQGLPNEKLFF. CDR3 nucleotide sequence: TGTGCCAGCAGCGCACAGGGGCTGCCTAATGAAAAACTGTTTTTT.

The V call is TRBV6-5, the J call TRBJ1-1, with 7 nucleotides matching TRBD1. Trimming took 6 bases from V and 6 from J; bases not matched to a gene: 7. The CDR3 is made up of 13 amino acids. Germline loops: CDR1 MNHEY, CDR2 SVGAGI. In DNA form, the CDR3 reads TGTGCCAGCAGGAAAACAGGGGCCCCTGAAGCTTTCTTT. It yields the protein CASRKTGAPEAFF.